This TCR beta chain was retrieved from a study of blood T cell repertoires in COVID-19. Study details: Samples representing acute and convalescent COVID-19 were sourced from the United States, Italy and Spain. PBMCs, B-cell-depleted T cells, or T cells were the source of the cDNA or gDNA that made up the material.

CDR1 is SGHAT, CDR2 FQNNGV, per germline. CDR3 size: 11 residues. V dropped 2 bases and J dropped 12 bases, with 10 bases sitting between them. Either two negative PCRs, clearance, or symptom resolution qualified Cohort 3 donors as recovered. The repertoire was sequenced with immunoSEQ multiplex PCR; TCRdb's copy has only in-frame clones and lacks some. The repertoire holds hundreds of thousands of clones, with roughly nine tenths as singletons. The source material was PBMCs or T cells enriched from blood (not recorded which). This sequence joins TRBV11-2 and TRBJ1-1; D is unclear. The sequence was collected from an older woman who had recovered from COVID-19. CDR3 region: CASSLSGLSFF. The CDR3 bases are TGTGCCAGCAGCTTATCCGGACTGTCTTTCTTT. The whole variable domain, remainder taken from reference TRBV11-2 and TRBJ1-1, is EAGVAQSPRYKIIEKRQSVAFWCNPISGHATLYWYQQILGQGPKLLIQFQNNGVVDDSQLPKDRFSAERLKGVDSTLKIQPAKLEDSAVYLCASSLSGLSFFGQGTRLTVV.